This T cell receptor beta chain originates from a study of T cells after yellow fever vaccination. Study-wide findings and caveats: Post-booster samples contained most primary-vaccination clones (approximately 97% CD4, about 90% CD8). Highly abundant clonotypes carried over from the bulk population could end up in FACS-sorted repertoires as contaminants. Only a small proportion of the clonotypes turned up in both the CD4 and the CD8 compartments, likely arising from convergent recombination.

CDR1 and CDR2 from the germline V gene are SEHNR and FQNEAQ (reference sequence). The CDR3 sequence is 15 residues long. V lost 1 base and J 5 bases, leaving 12 bases between the germline ends. As TCR cDNA was made by 5'RACE template switching, a universal primer site and UMIs were added. One entry per CDR3 protein, called by TCRdb with MiXCR from the 5' RACE reads. The data show some 550,000 distinct CDR3 sequences, 15% to 20% seen once. This clonotype has a handful of counts. Its specificity is unknown. The origin of this receptor is a man aged 25 to 40 who received the YFV17D yellow fever vaccine. This chain uses TRBV7-9 with TRBJ1-5, with D possibly being TRBD1 (6 bases). Sequences were derived from PBMCs, sampled 15 days after the yellow fever booster vaccination. The CDR3 here is CASSLVGGPDQPQHF. CDR3 nucleotides: TGTGCCAGCAGCTTAGTCGGGGGGCCCGATCAGCCCCAGCATTTT.